The source of this T cell receptor beta chain is a study of T cell repertoires in cytomegalovirus infection. The V gene's germline CDR1 is DFQATT and CDR2 SNEGSKA (reference sequence). The CDR3 length is 15 residues. V lost 0 bases to trimming and J lost 4 bases, with 15 bases between them. TCRdb processed the reads anew with MiXCR; each CDR3 protein has one entry. The table shows 100,000 or so distinct CDR3 sequences, with 20% to 30% occurring only once. Sequenced sample: CD8+ T cells from PBMCs. The chain combines TRBV20-1 with TRBJ2-5; no firm D call. The receptor was derived from a human donor in good health (CMV status not recorded). Some clones in this sample may be carry-over from other donors' samples. The CDR3 bases are TGCAGTGCTAGAGATATAGAAACGCGCTCAGAGACCCAGTACTTC. Translating it yields CSARDIETRSETQYF.